The 27 T cell receptor beta chains in this list originate from one sample, sequenced in a study of control samples from healthy donors and cancer patients. Method: immunoSEQ multiplex PCR; TCRdb's copy keeps in-frame clones and lacks some. The sample yields about 130,000 clones, approximately 95% seen once. The specimen was blood. These receptor sequences come from a man under 40 in good health.

In DNA form, the CDR3 reads TGTGCCAGCAGTTACGGCGGGAGGGACTATGGCTACACCTTC. Encoded protein: CASSYGGRDYGYTF. The chain uses TRBV6-2 or TRBV6-3 and TRBJ1-2; D is uncertain. CDR1 is MNHEY and CDR2 is SVGEGT in the germline V gene. The CDR3 extends over 14 amino acids. The V gene lost 2 bases and the J gene lost 3 bases, with 10 bases spanning the gap.

The rearrangement links TRBV13 to TRBJ2-3, with 7 bases lining up with TRBD1. The germline V gene encodes CDR1 PRHDT and CDR2 FYEKMQ (reference sequence). The CDR3 contains 15 residues. With 9 bases clipped from V and 4 bases from J, the junction kept 13 bases outside the gene matches. CDR3 protein: CASAQTGVAPDTQYF. The CDR3 DNA reads as TGTGCCAGTGCGCAAACAGGGGTTGCCCCAGATACGCAGTATTTT.

The chain has TRBV18 and TRBJ1-2; TRBD1 matches 7 bases. The germline CDR1 and CDR2 sequences are KGHSH and LQKENI. CDR3 length: 17 amino acids. V shed 1 base, J shed 6 bases, and the junction held 14 bases outside the gene matches. The DNA for the CDR3 is TGTGCCAGCTCACCACTTCTCCAGACAGGGTACAGGCATGGCTACACCTTC. Translating gives CASSPLLQTGYRHGYTF.

V gene TRBV10-3 combines with J gene TRBJ1-2, with TRBD1 identical over 7 bases. The CDR3 runs 13 residues. J gave up 5 bases and V 11 bases, and 11 bases lay outside the gene matches. Germline CDR1 reads ENHRY; CDR2 reads SYGVKD. The CDR3 DNA reads TGTGCCTCAACAGGGGAAGGGTGGTATGGCTACACCTTC. Protein: CASTGEGWYGYTF.

The CDR3 DNA is TGCGCCAGCAGCTTGACAGAATGGCCGTCCTACGAGCAGTACTTC. It translates to CASSLTEWPSYEQYF. The J gene is TRBJ2-7, the V gene TRBV5-1, with D unclear. There are 15 residues in the CDR3. Trimming pared 1 base from V and 1 base from J, leaving 12 bases between. Germline V gene data show CDR1 as SGHRS and CDR2 as YFSETQ.

About this clone: One end of the junction fails to match germline, which may point to a read error. The chain recombines TRBV5-6 with TRBJ1-6; 7 bases match TRBD1. Looked up from germline, CDR1 is SGHDT and CDR2 is YYEEEE. The CDR3 length is 11 residues. CDR3 DNA sequence: TGTGCCAGCAGTTCCTCCGGGACAGAGGTCTTT. Amino acid sequence: CASSSSGTEVF.

The rearrangement uses TRBV18 and TRBJ2-7; 7 nucleotides match TRBD1. Germline-derived CDR1 and CDR2 are KGHSH and LQKENI. Unmatched junction bases numbered 8, after V lost 6 bases and J lost 3 bases. This CDR3 has 14 residues. The CDR3 DNA reads as TGTGCCAGCTCCTCCGGGACAGTAATCTACGAGCAGTACTTC. It specifies CASSSGTVIYEQYF.

The chain carries TRBV2 and TRBJ2-5; TRBD2 matches at 9 bases. The germline CDR1 and CDR2 sequences are SNHLY and FYNNEI. The CDR3 has 15 amino acids. After removal of 5 bases from V and 0 bases from J, the junction contained 4 bases not matched to a gene. CDR3 protein: CASSSSGAYQETQYF. The CDR3 nucleotides are TGTGCCAGCAGTTCTAGCGGGGCGTACCAAGAGACCCAGTACTTC.

This chain connects TRBV10-3 to TRBJ2-7; D is ambiguous. This CDR3 comprises 14 residues. Trimming pared 3 bases from V and 5 bases from J, leaving 14 bases between. Germline CDR1 is ENHRY and CDR2 is SYGVKD. This CDR3 is CAISDNPGSNEQYF. The DNA for the CDR3 is TGTGCCATCAGTGATAACCCCGGAAGCAACGAGCAGTACTTC.

The J gene is TRBJ2-1, the V gene TRBV6-2 or TRBV6-3, with D tentatively TRBD1 (6 bases). The CDR3 extends over 17 amino acids. Trimming shortened V by 2 bases and J by 3 bases, and 17 bases separated the two germline ends. CDR1 is MNHEY, CDR2 SVGEGT, per germline. The CDR3 region is CASSYAGTLVFYNEQFF. As DNA, the CDR3 is TGTGCCAGCAGTTACGCCGGGACACTCGTCTTCTACAATGAGCAGTTCTTC.

The chain links TRBV7-9 to TRBJ1-4; unclear D gene. Germline assignment: CDR1 SEHNR and CDR2 FQNEAQ (reference sequence). The V end was cut by 2 bases, the J end by 7 bases, with 11 bases between. This CDR3 has 14 residues. CDR3 in amino acids: CASSLPGASEKLFF. The CDR3 bases are TGTGCCAGCAGCTTACCGGGCGCGAGTGAAAAACTGTTTTTT.

V and J are TRBV7-2 and TRBJ1-2, with a possible D match to TRBD1 (6 bases). With 1 base removed from V and 4 bases from J, the gap between germline ends came to 7 bases. The CDR3 sequence is 13 residues long. From germline, CDR1 is SGHTA and CDR2 FQGNSA. CDR3: CASSLGRGYGYTF. The CDR3 bases are TGTGCCAGCAGCTTAGGCAGGGGCTATGGCTACACCTTC.

The rearrangement links TRBV7-8 to TRBJ1-2; D is undetermined. V was pared by 5 bases and J by 1 base, with 11 bases between. The CDR3 length is 14 residues. Germline V gene data show CDR1 as SGHVS and CDR2 as FQNEAQ. The CDR3 nucleotides are TGTGCCAGCAGCCCCCGTCCCGTTAACTATGGCTACACCTTC. This translates into CASSPRPVNYGYTF.

The V gene is TRBV29-1, the J gene TRBJ2-5, with D unresolved. Germline V CDR1 and CDR2: SQVTM, ANQGSEA. The CDR3 is made up of 15 amino acids. V lost 5 bases to trimming and J lost 1 base, with 17 bases between them. In DNA form, the CDR3 reads TGCAGCGTTCGCCTCCCCGTACCAATCCAAGAGACCCAGTACTTC. Its translation: CSVRLPVPIQETQYF.

The V and J genes are TRBV3-1 (or the pseudogene TRBV3-2) and TRBJ1-1; no clear D. This CDR3 comprises 13 residues. Deletions cut 0 bases from V and 5 bases from J, with 7 bases between. In germline, CDR1 is LGHDT, CDR2 YNNKEL (reference sequence). CDR3 residues: CASSQDGRTEAFF. CDR3 nucleotides: TGTGCCAGCAGCCAAGACGGCAGAACTGAAGCTTTCTTT.

The CDR3 DNA sequence: TGTGCCAGCAGCTTAGCCGGCGGGGTGGCTGGCTACACCTTC. Amino acids: CASSLAGGVAGYTF. The J gene is TRBJ1-2, the V gene TRBV11-2; D not certain. Germline CDR1 and CDR2: SGHAT and FQNNGV. V lost 1 base to trimming and J lost 7 bases, with 13 bases between them. The CDR3 is 14 amino acids.

This chain links TRBV19 with TRBJ1-2, with D possibly being TRBD1 (5 bases). CDR1 and CDR2 from the germline V gene are LNHDA and SQIVND (reference sequence). V shed 4 bases and J shed 5 bases, with 23 bases lying between them. The CDR3 has 17 amino acids. The CDR3 here is CASSNLAGITTPYGYTF. The DNA of the CDR3 is TGTGCCAGTAGTAATTTAGCAGGGATCACCACCCCGTATGGCTACACCTTC.

This CDR3 reads CASSHPSGPDTQYF. In DNA, the CDR3 is TGCGCCAGCAGCCATCCTAGCGGTCCAGATACGCAGTATTTT. The chain is built from TRBV5-1 and TRBJ2-3; 7 bases fit TRBD2. This CDR3 has 14 residues. The germline V gene encodes CDR1 SGHRS and CDR2 YFSETQ. Unmatched junction bases numbered 6, after V lost 4 bases and J lost 4 bases.

This chain joins TRBV7-8 and TRBJ1-3; D not resolved. Looked up from germline, CDR1 is SGHVS and CDR2 is FQNEAQ. There are 16 residues in the CDR3. V dropped 3 bases and J dropped 0 bases, with 12 bases sitting between them. As DNA, the CDR3 is TGTGCCAGCAGCTTTACAGTAGCAGTCTCTGGAAACACCATATATTTT. It encodes CASSFTVAVSGNTIYF.

The genes are TRBV7-2 and TRBJ1-1, with a weak D call TRBD1 (5 bases). The CDR3 contains 14 residues. The V gene lost 3 bases and the J gene lost 4 bases, with 12 bases spanning the gap. Germline V gives CDR1 SGHTA, CDR2 FQGNSA. The CDR3 DNA is TGTGCCAGCAGCTTGATGGTTGGGGGCACTGAAGCTTTCTTT. Residues: CASSLMVGGTEAFF. Supplemented by reference TRBV7-2 and TRBJ1-1, the full variable domain reads GAGVSQSPSNKVTEKGKDVELRCDPISGHTALYWYRQSLGQGLEFLIYFQGNSAPDKSGLPSDRFSAERTGGSVSTLTIQRTQQEDSAVYLCASSLMVGGTEAFFGQGTRLTVV.

This clone has a single count. This rearrangement joins TRBV6-5 to TRBJ2-7; D gene uncertain. The CDR3 totals 15 residues. Germline-derived CDR1 and CDR2 are MNHEY and SVGAGI. The ends were cut back, 0 bases at V and 2 bases at J, with 11 bases in the middle. The CDR3 spells CASSYSFVSPYEQYF. The CDR3, as DNA: TGTGCCAGCAGTTACTCGTTCGTCAGCCCCTACGAGCAGTACTTC.

The chain combines TRBV7-6 with TRBJ2-7; TRBD1 is a possible D gene (6 bases). CDR3 length: 12 residues. Trimming stripped 6 bases from V and 8 bases from J, with 14 bases between. Germline assignment: CDR1 SGHVS and CDR2 FNYEAQ. CDR3 coding DNA: TGTGCCAGCAGTCCACAGGGCGGGCAGCAGTACTTC. Translating gives CASSPQGGQQYF. Together with reference TRBV7-6 and TRBJ2-7, the CDR3 gives the full variable domain: GAGVSQSPRYKVTKRGQDVALRCDPISGHVSLYWYRQALGQGPEFLTYFNYEAQQDKSGLPNDRFSAERPEGSISTLTIQRTEQRDSAMYRCASSPQGGQQYFGPGTRLTVT.

V usage is TRBV11-2 and J usage is TRBJ2-5; perhaps TRBD2 as D (6 bases). Germline V gene lookup returns CDR1 SGHAT and CDR2 FQNNGV. With 5 bases removed from V and 4 bases from J, the gap between germline ends came to 17 bases. There are 15 residues in the CDR3. This chain's CDR3 is CASSPRLDKIETQYF. CDR3 in DNA: TGTGCCAGCAGCCCTCGACTAGATAAGATAGAGACCCAGTACTTC.

This sequence joins TRBV27 and TRBJ1-6; 11 positions match TRBD1. J gave up 12 bases and V 5 bases, and 6 bases lay outside the gene matches. The CDR3 has 14 amino acids. Germline CDR1 is MNHEY and CDR2 is SMNVEV (reference sequence). Here the CDR3 DNA reads TGTGCCAGCAGTCCCTGGGACAGGGGGGGACCCCTCCACTTT. Residues: CASSPWDRGGPLHF.

The chain is built from TRBV6-6 and TRBJ1-2; D call uncertain. This CDR3 comprises 13 residues. CDR1 and CDR2 from the germline V gene are MNHNY and SVGAGI (reference sequence). Trimming took 7 bases from V and 5 from J, leaving 14 bases between them. As DNA, the CDR3 is TGTGCCAGCACTACCTGGCTAGGATATGGCTACACCTTC. It is translated as CASTTWLGYGYTF.

The chain recombines TRBV2 with TRBJ1-1; no firm D call. The CDR3 runs to 16 residues. V gave up 4 bases and J gave up 1 base, with 16 bases separating them. CDR1 and CDR2 (germline): SNHLY, FYNNEI. The CDR3: CASSGALGLRNTEAFF. DNA of the CDR3: TGTGCCAGCAGTGGCGCCCTTGGCCTTAGGAACACTGAAGCTTTCTTT.

The chain is built from TRBV7-9 and TRBJ2-1; tentative D call: TRBD1 (6 bases). The CDR3 has 16 residues. The V end was cut by 6 bases, the J end by 4 bases, with 19 bases between. Germline CDR1 is SEHNR and CDR2 is FQNEAQ (reference sequence). CDR3 nucleotide sequence: TGTGCCAGCAGTTCGGACAGAGAGTACCCTTACAATGAGCAGTTCTTC. This translates into CASSSDREYPYNEQFF.